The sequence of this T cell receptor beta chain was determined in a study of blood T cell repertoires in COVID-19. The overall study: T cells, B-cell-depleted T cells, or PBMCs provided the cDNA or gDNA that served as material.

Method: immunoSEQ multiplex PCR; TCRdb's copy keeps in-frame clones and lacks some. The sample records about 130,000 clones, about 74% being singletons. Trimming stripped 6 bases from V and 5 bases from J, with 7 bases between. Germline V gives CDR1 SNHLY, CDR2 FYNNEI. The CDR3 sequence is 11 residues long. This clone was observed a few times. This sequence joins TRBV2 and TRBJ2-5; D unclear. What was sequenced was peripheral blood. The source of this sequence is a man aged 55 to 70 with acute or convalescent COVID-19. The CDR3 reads CASRYSETQYF. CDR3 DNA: TGTGCCAGCAGGTATTCGGAGACCCAGTACTTC. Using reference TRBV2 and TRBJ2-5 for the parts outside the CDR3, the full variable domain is EPEVTQTPSHQVTQMGQEVILRCVPISNHLYFYWYRQILGQKVEFLVSFYNNEISEKSEIFDDQFSVERPDGSNFTLKIRSTKLEDSAMYFCASRYSETQYFGPGTRLLVL.